These 21 T cell receptor beta chains were sequenced from one sample in a study of T cells after posttransplantation cyclophosphamide. Sequencing was performed with immunoSEQ multiplex PCR; in TCRdb, only in-frame clones are kept and a portion is missing. The sample has more than 7,000 clones, none seen only once; the top ten hold approximately 3.6%. Treatment was busulfan-fludarabine conditioning, a marrow graft, and cyclophosphamide on days +3 and +4. Sequencing used PBMCs, obtained about 350 days after allogeneic stem cell transplant with posttransplant cyclophosphamide. These receptors all come from a male patient aged 45-60 years who received an allogeneic stem cell transplant from a related donor and was CMV-positive. T cells may partly derive from the graft donor.

Many counts were recorded for this clone. The CDR3 loop is CSAGNINQPQHF. CDR3 DNA sequence: TGCAGCGCAGGGAACATCAATCAGCCCCAGCATTTT. This chain uses TRBV29-1 with TRBJ1-5, with a possible D match to TRBD1 (5 bases). V shed 7 bases and J shed 3 bases, with 10 bases lying between them. Germline-derived CDR1 and CDR2 are SQVTM and ANQGSEA. This CDR3 has 12 amino acids.

This clone was observed many times. The V call is TRBV9, the J call TRBJ1-2; 7 nucleotides line up with TRBD1. CDR3 size: 16 residues. Losses at the gene ends were 6 bases for V and 1 base for J; bases not matched to a gene: 12. Germline V CDR1 and CDR2: SGDLS, YYNGEE. The CDR3 spells CASNRGHQTNNYGYTF. The CDR3, as DNA: TGTGCCAGCAACAGGGGACACCAGACAAATAACTATGGCTACACCTTC.

This clone has at least ten counts. V is TRBV5-1 and J is TRBJ2-3; 9 bases fit TRBD1. The germline V gene has CDR1 SGHRS and CDR2 YFSETQ. The CDR3 loop spans 14 amino acids. Unmatched junction bases numbered 3, after V lost 4 bases and J lost 3 bases. CDR3 sequence: CASSPGQGTDTQYF. CDR3 DNA sequence: TGCGCCAGCAGCCCGGGACAGGGAACAGATACGCAGTATTTT.

This clone was seen at least ten times. The genes are TRBV5-1 and TRBJ2-7, with 9 bases matching TRBD1. With 0 bases clipped from V and 4 bases from J, the junction kept 5 bases outside the gene matches. Per germline, CDR1 SGHRS and CDR2 YFSETQ. CDR3 size: 15 residues. CDR3 sequence reads: CASSLGRTGAYEQYF. The CDR3 bases are TGCGCCAGCAGCTTGGGACGGACAGGGGCTTACGAGCAGTACTTC.

This clone was counted a few times. The V call is TRBV9, the J call TRBJ2-5; 8 nucleotides match TRBD2. The closer fit of TRBJ2-7 to the DNA end suggests the J call may be wrong. This CDR3 comprises 16 residues. Germline CDR1 and CDR2: SGDLS and YYNGEE. CDR3 DNA: TGTGCCAGCAGCGTCATTTCAGCGGGAGCCCTCGGCGAGCAGTACTTC. It codes for CASSVISAGALGEQYF.

This clone has ten or more counts. CDR3 DNA: TGTGCCAGCGGGAAATACCTCGGGAACGAGCAGTACTTC. Its translation: CASGKYLGNEQYF. V gene TRBV2 combines with J gene TRBJ2-7, with a tentative D call TRBD2 (5 bases). Germline loops: CDR1 SNHLY, CDR2 FYNNEI. The V end lost 8 bases, the J end lost 5 bases, and 16 bases lay between the germline ends. The CDR3 spans 13 residues.

At least ten counts were recorded for this clone. The CDR3 DNA sequence: TGCGCCAGCAGCCCCTCCCCCCTGACAGGCCTCCCCGGGGAGCTGTTTTTT. Its protein is CASSPSPLTGLPGELFF. The rearrangement uses TRBV4-1 and TRBJ2-2, with D possibly matching TRBD1 (6 bases). CDR3 length: 17 residues. With 4 bases removed from V and 6 bases from J, the gap between germline ends came to 21 bases. CDR1 and CDR2 (germline): MGHRA, YSYEKL.

Ten or more counts support this clone. The V call is TRBV7-9, the J call TRBJ2-6; a weak D match, TRBD2 (5 bases). Germline CDR1 and CDR2: SEHNR and FQNEAQ (reference sequence). The V and J ends lost 3 bases and 2 bases respectively, with 8 bases between them. The CDR3 totals 15 residues. CDR3 sequence: CASSFGGAGANVLTF. CDR3 DNA sequence: TGTGCCAGCAGCTTCGGAGGAGCTGGGGCCAACGTCCTGACTTTC.

This clone was recorded many times. The CDR3 loop reads CASPYHRGPQPQHF. The DNA for the CDR3 is TGTGCCAGCCCTTACCACAGGGGTCCTCAGCCCCAGCATTTT. J is TRBJ1-5 and V is TRBV2; 7 positions agree with TRBD1. This CDR3 contains 14 residues. J was trimmed by 6 bases and V by 8 bases; bases with no gene match: 10. Germline CDR1 reads SNHLY; CDR2 reads FYNNEI.

This sequence joins TRBV29-1 and TRBJ2-2; D is unresolved. Germline V lookup: CDR1 SQVTM, CDR2 ANQGSEA. Between the trimmed V and J ends, which lost 7 bases and 7 bases, there was a span of 16 bases. The CDR3 has 13 residues. The CDR3 spells CSAGAPLGGELFF. The CDR3 DNA sequence: TGCAGCGCCGGAGCTCCCTTAGGCGGGGAGCTGTTTTTT.

This clone showed up many times. The rearrangement joins TRBV7-2 to TRBJ1-5; D is unresolved. The ends were cut back, 3 bases at V and 9 bases at J, with 15 bases in the middle. CDR3 length: 14 amino acids. Germline V gives CDR1 SGHTA, CDR2 FQGNSA. CDR3 loop: CASSFGQSSGPQHF. In DNA form, the CDR3 reads TGTGCCAGCAGCTTCGGCCAGTCATCAGGGCCCCAGCATTTT.

In its sample, this clone was seen many times. The chain uses TRBV27 and TRBJ2-1, with D unclear. Trimming pared 8 bases from V and 0 bases from J, leaving 14 bases between. The CDR3 contains 15 residues. CDR1 and CDR2 from the germline V gene are MNHEY and SMNVEV (reference sequence). The CDR3 sequence: CASHLTGISYNEQFF. The CDR3 DNA is TGTGCCAGCCATTTGACTGGCATCTCCTACAATGAGCAGTTCTTC.

This clone was counted many times. The V and J genes are TRBV6-5 and TRBJ2-7; 8 bases match TRBD1. V lost 6 bases to trimming and J lost 3 bases; unmatched junction nucleotides: 7. This CDR3 has 14 amino acids. In germline, CDR1 is MNHEY, CDR2 SVGAGI. DNA of the CDR3: TGTGCCAGCAGCCAACGGACAGGGCTCTACGAGCAGTACTTC. It specifies CASSQRTGLYEQYF.

This clone has at least ten counts. DNA for the CDR3: TGCGCCAGCAGCCAAGAACTAGCGGTCACAGATACGCAGTATTTT. Translation gives CASSQELAVTDTQYF. V usage is TRBV4-1 and J usage is TRBJ2-3, with 8 nucleotides matching TRBD2. The CDR3 consists of 15 residues. Per the germline V gene, CDR1 is MGHRA and CDR2 is YSYEKL. The V segment lost 0 bases and the J segment 2 bases; nucleotides outside the gene matches: 1.

The chain carries TRBV18 and TRBJ2-2; 8 bases line up with TRBD2. This CDR3 contains 19 residues. The V gene end was trimmed by 0 bases and the J gene end by 5 bases; junction bases not matched to a gene: 14. CDR1 is KGHSH, CDR2 LQKENI, per germline. The CDR3 protein is CASSPPARSSGFETGELFF. The DNA of the CDR3 is TGTGCCAGCTCACCACCGGCGAGGTCTAGCGGGTTTGAGACCGGGGAGCTGTTTTTT.

By share, this clone counts as medium-sized (0.01 to 0.1%). The chain has TRBV2 and TRBJ1-1; no definite D call. This CDR3 region has 13 residues. The germline gives CDR1 SNHLY, CDR2 FYNNEI. V lost 5 bases to trimming and J lost 2 bases, with 9 bases between them. As DNA, the CDR3 is TGTGCCAGCAGTCTCCGGGTAAACACTGAAGCTTTCTTT. It encodes CASSLRVNTEAFF. The full variable domain, completed using reference TRBV2 and TRBJ1-1, is EPEVTQTPSHQVTQMGQEVILRCVPISNHLYFYWYRQILGQKVEFLVSFYNNEISEKSEIFDDQFSVERPDGSNFTLKIRSTKLEDSAMYFCASSLRVNTEAFFGQGTRLTVV.

The chain has TRBV6-1 and TRBJ2-5; 9 bases map to TRBD2. The J call may be in error: the DNA end matches TRBJ2-7 better. Germline values: CDR1 MNHNS, CDR2 SASEGT. The CDR3 covers 14 residues. The CDR3: CASSELAGAGEQYF. Written as DNA, the CDR3 is TGTGCCAGCAGTGAGTTAGCGGGAGCGGGCGAGCAGTACTTC.

In this sample, this clone turned up many times. V gene TRBV5-1 combines with J gene TRBJ2-1; D gene unclear. CDR1 and CDR2 from the germline V gene are SGHRS and YFSETQ. With 0 bases removed from V and 5 bases from J, the gap between germline ends came to 9 bases. This CDR3 is 14 amino acids long. CDR3 protein: CASSLETYNNEQFF. DNA of the CDR3: TGCGCCAGCAGCTTGGAGACATATAACAATGAGCAGTTCTTC.

The rearrangement joins TRBV14 to TRBJ2-7; TRBD2 agrees at 11 bases. J gave up 9 bases and V 2 bases, and 9 bases lay outside the gene matches. CDR3 length equals 15 residues. Germline V gene data show CDR1 as SGHDN and CDR2 as FVKESK. CDR3: CASSQLTSGAYLQYF. The CDR3 DNA sequence: TGTGCCAGCAGCCAATTGACTAGCGGGGCTTATTTGCAGTACTTC.

This clone was counted many times. CDR3 loop: CASSPGPREQYF. In DNA form, the CDR3 reads TGTGCCAGCTCCCCGGGTCCTCGGGAGCAGTACTTC. This chain uses TRBV6-6 with TRBJ2-7; D remains ambiguous. With 8 bases removed from V and 7 bases from J, the gap between germline ends came to 15 bases. The length of the CDR3 is 12 residues. CDR1 is MNHNY, CDR2 SVGAGI, per germline (reference sequence).

This clone was counted ten times or more. The chain employs TRBV7-9 and TRBJ2-2; D uncertain. V dropped 5 bases and J dropped 0 bases, with 10 bases sitting between them. The CDR3 is made up of 15 amino acids. The germline CDR1 and CDR2 sequences are SEHNR and FQNEAQ (reference sequence). Here the CDR3 reads CASSQAYTNTGELFF. In nucleotides, the CDR3 is TGTGCCAGCAGCCAGGCGTATACGAACACCGGGGAGCTGTTTTTT.